What follows are 4 T cell receptor beta chains derived from one specimen sequenced in a study of a mutant IDH1 vaccine in newly diagnosed glioma. Time point defined: week 35, safety follow-up. Doses comprised 300 ug of mutant IDH1 20-mer peptide each, plus topical imiquimod. The antigens for these receptors are not known. TCRdb's copy holds only in-frame clones and misses some; the assay was immunoSEQ multiplex PCR. This sample has roughly 25,000 clones; 83% occur once, and the top ten carry around 29%. Here the sequenced sample was PBMCs, taken from a glioma patient whose treatment included an IDH1 peptide vaccine. These receptors originate from a man under 40 with glioma.

This sequence joins TRBV28 and TRBJ1-5, with a weak D call TRBD1 (5 bases). Germline values: CDR1 MDHEN, CDR2 SYDVKM. This CDR3 is built from 16 residues. Trimming stripped 10 bases from V and 2 bases from J, with 21 bases between. The CDR3: CATVSIGGNGNQPQHF. The CDR3 bases are TGTGCCACCGTGTCTATTGGGGGTAACGGCAATCAGCCCCAGCATTTT.

The chain links TRBV30 to TRBJ1-6; D is unresolved. Germline values: CDR1 GTSNPN, CDR2 SVGIG (reference sequence). The ends were cut back, 0 bases at V and 10 bases at J, with 10 bases in the middle. CDR3 size: 13 residues. The CDR3 sequence is CAWSVLDGSPLHF. CDR3 sequence (DNA): TGTGCCTGGAGTGTACTGGATGGGTCACCCCTCCACTTT.

The chain combines TRBV4-3 with TRBJ1-2; D is unresolved. From germline, CDR1 is LGHNA and CDR2 YSLEER. V dropped 3 bases and J dropped 8 bases, with 10 bases sitting between them. The CDR3 length is 12 residues. CDR3: CASSHGSTGYTF. Here the CDR3 DNA reads TGCGCCAGCAGCCACGGTTCGACGGGCTACACCTTC.

CDR3 residues: CASSLTGGGTDTQYF. In DNA, the CDR3 is TGTGCCAGCAGCTTAACCGGGGGGGGCACAGATACGCAGTATTTT. The V gene is TRBV7-9, the J gene TRBJ2-3; 8 bases agree with TRBD2. V shed 2 bases, J shed 1 base, and the junction held 2 bases outside the gene matches. CDR3 length: 15 residues. From germline, CDR1 is SEHNR and CDR2 FQNEAQ (reference sequence).